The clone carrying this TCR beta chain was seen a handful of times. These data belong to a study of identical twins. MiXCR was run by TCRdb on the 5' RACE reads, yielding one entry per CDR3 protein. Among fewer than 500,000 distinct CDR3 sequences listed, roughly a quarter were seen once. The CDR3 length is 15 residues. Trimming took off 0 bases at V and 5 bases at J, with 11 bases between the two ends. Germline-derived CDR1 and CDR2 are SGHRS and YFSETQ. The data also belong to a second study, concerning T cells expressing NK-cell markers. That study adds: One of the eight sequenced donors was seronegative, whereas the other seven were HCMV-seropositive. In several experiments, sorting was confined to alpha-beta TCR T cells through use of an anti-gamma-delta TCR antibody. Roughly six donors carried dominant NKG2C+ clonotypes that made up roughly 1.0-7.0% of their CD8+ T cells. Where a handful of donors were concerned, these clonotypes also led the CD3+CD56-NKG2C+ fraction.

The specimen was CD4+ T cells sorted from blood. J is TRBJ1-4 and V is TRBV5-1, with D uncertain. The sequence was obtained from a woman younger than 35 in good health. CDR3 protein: CASSLAGAENEKLFF. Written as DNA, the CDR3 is TGCGCCAGCAGCTTGGCGGGCGCGGAAAATGAAAAACTGTTTTTT.